Listed below are T cell receptor beta chains from one sample, sequenced in a study of T cell repertoires in cytomegalovirus infection. No antigen is known for these receptors. TCRdb passed the reads through MiXCR, listing each CDR3 protein once. The data show 450,000 to 600,000 distinct CDR3 sequences, 30% to 40% seen once. Sequenced material: cultured PBMCs, taken from culture after CMV antigen stimulation. These receptors came from a human donor in good health (CMV status not recorded). Some clones in this sample may be carry-over from other donors' samples. Each CDR3 is given with its conserved first and last residue.

J	V	CDR3
TRBJ2-1	TRBV6-2/TRBV6-3	CASSYSAGGYNEQFF
TRBJ2-5	TRBV7-2	CASSLAGSPETQYF
TRBJ2-1	TRBV29-1	CSAPRGTANNEQFF
TRBJ2-5	TRBV20-1	CSASGEGVETQYF
TRBJ2-5	TRBV4-1	CASSQGGLAYDETQYF
TRBJ2-1	TRBV27	CASSDKLAGVSNEQFF
TRBJ2-3	TRBV7-9	CASSLASARDTQYF
TRBJ1-2	TRBV5-6	CASSLSDRNYGYTF
TRBJ2-5	TRBV6-6	CASSYVSRETQYF
TRBJ1-6	TRBV14	CASSSDAVSSYNSPLHF
TRBJ2-3	TRBV7-2	CASSPRRAATDTQYF
TRBJ1-4	TRBV7-6	CASSAGPQGKLFF
TRBJ2-1	TRBV7-2	CASSFSRLSSYNEQFF
TRBJ2-1	TRBV7-7	CASSPGTDSYNEQFF
TRBJ2-1	TRBV28	CASSLTVGNRTSGTLKSFYNEQFF
TRBJ2-7	TRBV10-3	CAHGRGGHYEQYF
TRBJ1-5	TRBV20-1	CSASAIRNNQPQHF